This TCR beta chain was sequenced in a study of shared clonotypes between healthy human individuals. Overall study: Every donor yielded three CD4 naive, three CD4 memory, two CD8 naive and one CD8 memory plate.

This clone occurred a few times. The antigen is not known. Under the authors' procedure: Quality scores were absent from the junction-only immunoSEQ sequences, so filtering differed. Repertoires were generated with immunoSEQ multiplex PCR, while TCRdb's copy carries only in-frame clones and drops some. The V and J calls and clone size were taken over from that table, and D and trimming were inferred from the DNA. The sample consists of about 1.1 million clones, approximately 75% of them appearing once. Study outcomes and limitations: Across a handful of donors, naive CD4 shared approximately 4.5%, naive CD8 less than 4%, memory CD4 roughly 2.4%, memory CD8 under 0.5%.

V lost 6 bases and J lost 0, with 9 bases in between. This CDR3 has 14 amino acids. CDR1 is MNHEY, CDR2 SMNVEV, per germline (reference sequence). Nashville, Tennessee was home to all donors, each a Caucasian adult. The V gene is TRBV27, the J gene TRBJ1-5, with D tentatively TRBD1 (5 bases). The sample comprised memory CD4+ T cells from PBMCs. The sample's subset: CD45RA-negative fraction. The source is a young man in good health. Some clones in this sample may be carry-over from other donors' samples. The CDR3 region is CASRGGYSNQPQHF. The DNA for the CDR3 is TGTGCCAGCAGGGGGGGATATAGCAATCAGCCCCAGCATTTT.